The 14 T cell receptor beta chains reported below all come from one sample, sequenced in a study of CD8+ T cells in alopecia areata (dated by TCRdb to about 2018). Reading the label with the study, this specimen's treatment or condition is: oral pan-JAK inhibitor, 5-10 mg twice daily. Library construction relied on the immunoSEQ multiplex PCR assay. RNA was extracted from all samples and reverse transcribed into cDNA as template for TCR sequencing. TCRdb limited this immuneACCESS table to in-frame rearrangements with V and J called. A share of clones is missing; checked studies link under half to unresolved V genes, and the rest is unexplained. Within this sample are around 190,000 clones, with approximately 67% of them counted one time only. Under 1.5% of the sample is held by the ten biggest clonotypes. Specimen: CD4+ T cells sorted from blood, collected at approximately week 49, from a patient treated with tofacitinib. These receptors all come from a human donor with alopecia areata.

The chain has TRBV27 and TRBJ1-2; the match to TRBD1 covers 7 bases. The CDR3 has 13 amino acids. The J segment lost 4 bases and the V segment lost 6 bases, leaving 5 bases of the junction unmatched. Germline CDR1 and CDR2: MNHEY and SMNVEV (reference sequence). The CDR3 DNA follows: TGTGCCAGCAGCCTGACAGGGAGCTATGGCTACACCTTC. Its protein is CASSLTGSYGYTF.

The gene calls are TRBV4-3 and TRBJ1-2; 9 bases are a match to TRBD1. The CDR3 sequence is 14 residues long. The germline gives CDR1 LGHNA, CDR2 YSLEER. J gave up 6 bases and V 4 bases, and 6 bases lay outside the gene matches. CDR3 DNA sequence: TGCGCCAGCAGCCTAACGGGACAGGGAGATGGCTACACCTTC. The encoded protein is CASSLTGQGDGYTF.

In this sample, this clone turned up a few times. In DNA form, the CDR3 reads TGTGCCAGTAGTATCGACAGAGGGAACACTGAAGCTTTCTTT. Its translation is CASSIDRGNTEAFF. The gene calls are TRBV19 and TRBJ1-1, with D possibly TRBD1 on 5 matching bases. Germline V lookup: CDR1 LNHDA, CDR2 SQIVND (reference sequence). The CDR3 length is 14 residues. Between the trimmed V and J ends, which lost 3 bases and 1 base, there was a span of 9 bases. The complete variable domain, with remaining parts taken from reference TRBV19 and TRBJ1-1, reads DGGITQSPKYLFRKEGQNVTLSCEQNLNHDAMYWYRQDPGQGLRLIYYSQIVNDFQKGDIAEGYSVSREKKESFPLTVTSAQKNPTAFYLCASSIDRGNTEAFFGQGTRLTVV.

The chain is built from TRBV20-1 and TRBJ1-1; D is ambiguous. Germline V gene sequence: CDR1 DFQATT, CDR2 SNEGSKA (reference sequence). Trimming took off 6 bases at V and 2 bases at J, with 7 bases between the two ends. The CDR3 runs 11 residues. The chain's CDR3 is CSASGNTEAFF. The CDR3 DNA reads TGCAGTGCCTCTGGCAACACTGAAGCTTTCTTT.

The chain couples TRBV29-1 to TRBJ2-2; possibly TRBD1 for D (5 bases). Germline lookup yields CDR1 SQVTM and CDR2 ANQGSEA. The germline V and J ends were trimmed by 6 bases and 5 bases, with 13 bases remaining between them. The CDR3 spans 13 residues. CDR3 DNA: TGCAGCGTATTACAGGCAAGGACCGGGGAGCTGTTTTTT. Translating it yields CSVLQARTGELFF.

The table lists this clone with a few counts. This sequence joins TRBV2 and TRBJ2-7; D is perhaps TRBD1 (6 bases). V lost 7 bases and J 0 bases, leaving 13 bases between the germline ends. The germline V gene encodes CDR1 SNHLY and CDR2 FYNNEI. The CDR3 runs 14 residues. The CDR3 here is CASTRQVTSYEQYF. DNA of the CDR3: TGTGCCAGCACTCGACAGGTCACCTCCTACGAGCAGTACTTC.

The J gene is TRBJ1-1, the V gene TRBV29-1, with D unresolved. The CDR3 contains 14 residues. Germline CDR1 is SQVTM and CDR2 is ANQGSEA. The V and J ends lost 6 bases and 1 base respectively, with 15 bases between them. The CDR3 protein is CSVVGPNWNTEAFF. CDR3 nucleotides: TGCAGCGTGGTAGGACCCAATTGGAACACTGAAGCTTTCTTT.

The chain links TRBV29-1 to TRBJ2-3, with 7 bases lining up with TRBD2. The V gene's germline CDR1 is SQVTM and CDR2 ANQGSEA. The J segment lost 3 bases and the V segment lost 7 bases, leaving 10 bases of the junction unmatched. The CDR3 has 14 amino acids. CDR3 sequence (DNA): TGCAGCGCTGGGAGGGGCGGAGAAACAGATACGCAGTATTTT. Protein: CSAGRGGETDTQYF.

This chain uses TRBV7-2 with TRBJ2-4, with D hard to call. This CDR3 is 13 amino acids long. Germline CDR1 SGHTA, CDR2 FQGNSA. V shed 5 bases and J shed 0 bases, with 5 bases lying between them. The CDR3 coding sequence is TGTGCCAGCAGCCCGCTAGCCAAAAACATTCAGTACTTC. Protein product: CASSPLAKNIQYF.

This chain links TRBV19 with TRBJ2-4, with D maybe TRBD1 (6 bases). Germline V gene lookup returns CDR1 LNHDA and CDR2 SQIVND (reference sequence). V dropped 4 bases and J dropped 5 bases, with 9 bases sitting between them. The CDR3 is 13 amino acids. The CDR3 DNA is TGTGCCAGTAGTAGTACAGGGCAAAACATTCAGTACTTC. As protein: CASSSTGQNIQYF. Full variable domain (remainder filled in from reference TRBV19 and TRBJ2-4): DGGITQSPKYLFRKEGQNVTLSCEQNLNHDAMYWYRQDPGQGLRLIYYSQIVNDFQKGDIAEGYSVSREKKESFPLTVTSAQKNPTAFYLCASSSTGQNIQYFGAGTRLSVL.

As regards this clone: This specimen includes other DNA sequences encoding the same CDR3. V is TRBV30 and J is TRBJ1-1; TRBD1 matches at 7 bases. CDR1 GTSNPN and CDR2 SVGIG come from the germline V gene (reference sequence). The CDR3 sequence is 13 residues long. The V and J ends lost 5 bases and 0 bases, in that order; junction bases with no gene match: 3. CDR3 DNA: TGTGCCTGGGCGAGGGGGCTGAACACTGAAGCTTTCTTT. This encodes CAWARGLNTEAFF.

In regard to this clone: Other nucleotide sequences in the sample specify the same CDR3. The chain employs TRBV5-1 and TRBJ2-7; D unresolved. This CDR3 has 11 residues. Germline V gene lookup returns CDR1 SGHRS and CDR2 YFSETQ. Trimming removed 3 bases from V and 4 bases from J, with 5 bases in between. CDR3 in DNA: TGCGCCAGCAGCTCCGATTACGAGCAGTACTTC. Its translation is CASSSDYEQYF.

This clone was counted only a few times. The V gene is TRBV4-3, the J gene TRBJ2-1; 10 bases are a match to TRBD2. Per germline, CDR1 LGHNA and CDR2 YSLEER. There are 13 residues in the CDR3. V was clipped by 4 bases and J by 9 bases; unmatched bases: 3. CDR3 region: CASSRSGGAEQFF. CDR3 coding DNA: TGCGCCAGCAGCCGAAGCGGGGGGGCTGAGCAGTTCTTC.

The chain joins TRBV30 to TRBJ2-6, with D unresolved. Germline V CDR1 and CDR2: GTSNPN, SVGIG (reference sequence). The CDR3 loop spans 17 amino acids. Trimming removed 0 bases from V and 0 bases from J, with 12 bases in between. CDR3 DNA: TGTGCCTGGAGTGTAAGTAGGGTTTCCTCTGGGGCCAACGTCCTGACTTTC. This sequence encodes CAWSVSRVSSGANVLTF.